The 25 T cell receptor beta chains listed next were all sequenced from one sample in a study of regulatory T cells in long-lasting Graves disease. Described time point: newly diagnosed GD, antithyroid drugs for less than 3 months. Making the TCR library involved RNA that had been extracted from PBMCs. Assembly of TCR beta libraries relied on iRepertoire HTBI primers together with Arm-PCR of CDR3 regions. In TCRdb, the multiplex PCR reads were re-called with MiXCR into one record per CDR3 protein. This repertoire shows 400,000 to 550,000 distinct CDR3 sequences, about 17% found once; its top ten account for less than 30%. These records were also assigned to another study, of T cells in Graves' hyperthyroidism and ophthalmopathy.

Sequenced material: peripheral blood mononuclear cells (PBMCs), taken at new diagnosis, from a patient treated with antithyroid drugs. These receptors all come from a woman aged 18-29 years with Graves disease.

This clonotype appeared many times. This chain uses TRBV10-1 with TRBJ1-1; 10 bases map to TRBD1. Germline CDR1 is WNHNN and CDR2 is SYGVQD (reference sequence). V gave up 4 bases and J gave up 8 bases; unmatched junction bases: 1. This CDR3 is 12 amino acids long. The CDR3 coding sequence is TGCGCCAGCAGTGCGGACAGGGGGGAAGCTTTCTTT. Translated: CASSADRGEAFF.

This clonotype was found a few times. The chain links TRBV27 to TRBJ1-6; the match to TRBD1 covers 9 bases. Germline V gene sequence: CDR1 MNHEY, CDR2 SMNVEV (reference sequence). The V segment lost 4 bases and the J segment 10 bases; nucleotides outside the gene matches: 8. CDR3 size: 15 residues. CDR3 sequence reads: CASSSIQGARSPLHF. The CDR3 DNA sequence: TGTGCCAGCAGTTCAATACAGGGGGCCAGGTCACCCCTCCACTTT.

CDR3 sequence: CASSSGTGQETQYF. The CDR3 nucleotides are TGCGCCAGCAGCTCAGGGACAGGTCAAGAGACCCAGTACTTC. V is TRBV5-1 and J is TRBJ2-5; 8 nucleotides match TRBD1. The V gene's germline CDR1 is SGHRS and CDR2 YFSETQ. With V trimmed by 3 bases and J by 2 bases, 3 bases remained unmatched. The CDR3 is made up of 14 amino acids.

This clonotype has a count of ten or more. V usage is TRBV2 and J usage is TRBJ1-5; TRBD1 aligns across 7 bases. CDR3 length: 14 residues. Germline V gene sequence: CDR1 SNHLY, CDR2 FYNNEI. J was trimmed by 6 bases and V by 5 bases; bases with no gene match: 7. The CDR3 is CASSLEGAGQPQHF. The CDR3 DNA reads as TGTGCCAGCAGTCTCGAGGGGGCAGGTCAGCCCCAGCATTTT.

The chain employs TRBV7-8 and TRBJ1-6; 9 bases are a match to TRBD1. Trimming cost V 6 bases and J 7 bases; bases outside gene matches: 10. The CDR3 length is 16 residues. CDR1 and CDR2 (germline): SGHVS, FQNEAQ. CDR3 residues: CASSPNPGQGNSPLHF. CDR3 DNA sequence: TGTGCCAGCAGTCCAAACCCGGGACAGGGAAATTCACCCCTCCACTTT.

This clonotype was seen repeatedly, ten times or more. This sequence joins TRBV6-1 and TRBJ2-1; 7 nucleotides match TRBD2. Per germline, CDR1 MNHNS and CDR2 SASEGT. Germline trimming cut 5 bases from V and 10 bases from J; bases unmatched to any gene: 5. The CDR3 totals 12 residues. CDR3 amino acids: CASSNSGIEQFF. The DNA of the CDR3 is TGTGCCAGCAGTAACAGCGGGATCGAGCAGTTCTTC.

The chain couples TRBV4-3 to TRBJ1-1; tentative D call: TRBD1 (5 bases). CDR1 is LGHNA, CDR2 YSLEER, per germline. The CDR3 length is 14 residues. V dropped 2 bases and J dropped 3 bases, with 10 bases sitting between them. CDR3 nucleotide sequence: TGCGCCAGCAGCCAAAATAGGGGTGACACTGAAGCTTTCTTT. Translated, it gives CASSQNRGDTEAFF.

This chain's CDR3 is CASTDWKETQYF. The CDR3 bases are TGTGCCAGCACAGACTGGAAAGAGACCCAGTACTTC. The rearrangement links TRBV6-1 to TRBJ2-5; D is uncertain. Germline V CDR1 and CDR2: MNHNS, SASEGT. Trimming took 7 bases from V and 3 from J, leaving 9 bases between them. The CDR3 totals 12 residues.

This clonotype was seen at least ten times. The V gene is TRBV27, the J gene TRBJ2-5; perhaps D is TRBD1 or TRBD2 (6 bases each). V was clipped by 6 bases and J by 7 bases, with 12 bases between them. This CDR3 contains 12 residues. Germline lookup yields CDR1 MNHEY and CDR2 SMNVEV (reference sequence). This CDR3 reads CASRGAGWTQYF. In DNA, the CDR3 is TGTGCCAGCAGGGGGGCGGGGTGGACCCAGTACTTC.

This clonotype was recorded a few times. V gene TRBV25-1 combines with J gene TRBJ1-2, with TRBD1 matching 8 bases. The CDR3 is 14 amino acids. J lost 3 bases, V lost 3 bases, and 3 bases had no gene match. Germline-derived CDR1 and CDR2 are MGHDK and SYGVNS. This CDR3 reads CASSDWDRYYGYTF. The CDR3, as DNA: TGTGCCAGCAGTGACTGGGACAGGTACTATGGCTACACCTTC.

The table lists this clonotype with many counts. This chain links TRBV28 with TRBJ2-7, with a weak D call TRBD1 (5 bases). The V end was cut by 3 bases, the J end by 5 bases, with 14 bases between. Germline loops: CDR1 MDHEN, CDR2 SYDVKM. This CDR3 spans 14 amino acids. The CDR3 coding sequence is TGTGCCAGCAGTTTTCATTCAGGGTCCAACGAGCAGTACTTC. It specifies CASSFHSGSNEQYF.

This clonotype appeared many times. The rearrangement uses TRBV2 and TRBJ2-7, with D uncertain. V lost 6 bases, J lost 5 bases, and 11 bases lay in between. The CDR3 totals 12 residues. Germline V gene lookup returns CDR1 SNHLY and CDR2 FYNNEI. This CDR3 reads CASSPAPDEQYF. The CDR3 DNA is TGTGCCAGCAGCCCGGCCCCAGACGAGCAGTACTTC. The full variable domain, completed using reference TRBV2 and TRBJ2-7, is EPEVTQTPSHQVTQMGQEVILRCVPISNHLYFYWYRQILGQKVEFLVSFYNNEISEKSEIFDDQFSVERPDGSNFTLKIRSTKLEDSAMYFCASSPAPDEQYFGPGTRLTVT.

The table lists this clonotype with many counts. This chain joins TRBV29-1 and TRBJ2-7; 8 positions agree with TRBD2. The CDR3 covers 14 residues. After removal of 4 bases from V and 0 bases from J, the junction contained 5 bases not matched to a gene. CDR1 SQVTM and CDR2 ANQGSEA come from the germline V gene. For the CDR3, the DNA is TGCAGCGTTGTTAGTAGCGGGGTCTCCTACGAGCAGTACTTC. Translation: CSVVSSGVSYEQYF.

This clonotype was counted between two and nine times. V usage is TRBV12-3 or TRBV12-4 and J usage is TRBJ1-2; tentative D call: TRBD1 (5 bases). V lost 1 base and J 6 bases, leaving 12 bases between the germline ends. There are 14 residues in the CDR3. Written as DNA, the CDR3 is TGTGCCAGCAGTTTAGAGTTTAAGGGGCATGGCTACACCTTC. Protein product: CASSLEFKGHGYTF.

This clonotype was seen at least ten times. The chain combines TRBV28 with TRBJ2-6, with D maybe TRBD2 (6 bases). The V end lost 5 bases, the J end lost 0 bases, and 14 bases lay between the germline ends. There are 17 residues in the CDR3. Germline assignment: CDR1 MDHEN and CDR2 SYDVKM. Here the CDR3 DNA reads TGTGCCAGCAGTATCTACGCGGGATCCTCTGGGGCCAACGTCCTGACTTTC. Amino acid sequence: CASSIYAGSSGANVLTF.

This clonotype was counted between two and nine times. The CDR3 DNA sequence: TGTGCCAGTAGTCTAGGACGGACAACCCGTTACAATGAGCAGTTCTTC. Its translation is CASSLGRTTRYNEQFF. V gene TRBV19 combines with J gene TRBJ2-1, with D maybe TRBD1 (5 bases). This CDR3 is built from 16 residues. V shed 5 bases and J shed 4 bases, with 18 bases lying between them. Germline loops: CDR1 LNHDA, CDR2 SQIVND (reference sequence).

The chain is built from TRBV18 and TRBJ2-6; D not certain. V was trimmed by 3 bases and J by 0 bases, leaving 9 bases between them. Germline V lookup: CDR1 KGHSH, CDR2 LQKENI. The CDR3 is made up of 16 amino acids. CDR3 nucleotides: TGTGCCAGCTCACCCGGCCCGAGCTCTGGGGCCAACGTCCTGACTTTC. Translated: CASSPGPSSGANVLTF.

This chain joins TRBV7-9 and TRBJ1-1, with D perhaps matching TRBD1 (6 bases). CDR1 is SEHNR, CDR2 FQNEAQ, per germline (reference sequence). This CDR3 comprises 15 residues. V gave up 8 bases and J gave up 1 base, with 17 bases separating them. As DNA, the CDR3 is TGTGCCAGCGCCCGATCGGACAGCTCGAACACTGAAGCTTTCTTT. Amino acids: CASARSDSSNTEAFF.

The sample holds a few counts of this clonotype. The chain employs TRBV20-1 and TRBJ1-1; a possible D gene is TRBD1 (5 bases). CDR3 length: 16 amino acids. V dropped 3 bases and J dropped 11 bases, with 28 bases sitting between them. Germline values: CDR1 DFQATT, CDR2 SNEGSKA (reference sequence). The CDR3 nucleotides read TGCAGTGCTAGGAAGGTTGGGGAGGGGACCAGTCGGCGTGCTTTCTTT. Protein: CSARKVGEGTSRRAFF.

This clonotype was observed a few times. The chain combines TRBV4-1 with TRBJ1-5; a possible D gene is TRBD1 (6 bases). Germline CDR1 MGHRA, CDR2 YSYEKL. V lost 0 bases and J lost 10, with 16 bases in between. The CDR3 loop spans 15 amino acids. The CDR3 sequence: CASSQEGGGRPPQHF. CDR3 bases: TGCGCCAGCAGCCAAGAAGGAGGGGGTCGGCCCCCCCAGCATTTT.

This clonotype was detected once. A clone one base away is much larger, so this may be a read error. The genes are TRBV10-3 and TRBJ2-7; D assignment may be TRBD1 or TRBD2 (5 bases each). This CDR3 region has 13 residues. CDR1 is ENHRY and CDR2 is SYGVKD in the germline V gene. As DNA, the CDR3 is TGCGTCATCAGAGACCCGGGACCAAACGAGCAGTACTTC. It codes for CVIRDPGPNEQYF.

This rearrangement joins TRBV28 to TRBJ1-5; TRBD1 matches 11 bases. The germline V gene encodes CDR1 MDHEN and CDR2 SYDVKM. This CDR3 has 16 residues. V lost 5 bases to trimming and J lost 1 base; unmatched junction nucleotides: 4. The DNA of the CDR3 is TGTGCCAGCAGTCGGACAGGGGGCAGGAGCAATCAGCCCCAGCATTTT. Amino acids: CASSRTGGRSNQPQHF. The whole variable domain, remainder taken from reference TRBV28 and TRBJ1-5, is DVKVTQSSRYLVKRTGEKVFLECVQDMDHENMFWYRQDPGLGLRLIYFSYDVKMKEKGDIPEGYSVSREKKERFSLILESASTNQTSMYLCASSRTGGRSNQPQHFGDGTRLSIL.

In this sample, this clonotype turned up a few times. CDR3 amino acids: CASSPLLGTSGNNEQFF. The DNA for the CDR3 is TGTGCCAGCAGCCCTTTACTCGGGACTAGCGGGAACAATGAGCAGTTCTTC. The chain recombines TRBV14 with TRBJ2-1; 13 bases are a match to TRBD2. CDR1 is SGHDN and CDR2 is FVKESK in the germline V gene. Trimming took 4 bases from V and 5 from J; bases not matched to a gene: 8. The CDR3 totals 17 residues.

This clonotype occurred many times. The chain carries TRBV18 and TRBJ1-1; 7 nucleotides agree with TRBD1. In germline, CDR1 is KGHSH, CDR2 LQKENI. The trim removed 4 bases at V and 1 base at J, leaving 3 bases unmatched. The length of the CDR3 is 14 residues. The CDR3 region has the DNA TGTGCCAGCTCACGACAGGGAAGGAACACTGAAGCTTTCTTT. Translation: CASSRQGRNTEAFF.

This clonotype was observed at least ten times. The CDR3 DNA is TGTGCCAGCCGCCTTCTTTCGACAAACTATGGCTACACCTTC. As protein: CASRLLSTNYGYTF. The chain couples TRBV28 to TRBJ1-2; D remains unclear. The CDR3 covers 14 residues. Germline lookup yields CDR1 MDHEN and CDR2 SYDVKM. The germline V and J ends were trimmed by 8 bases and 2 bases, with 15 bases remaining between them.